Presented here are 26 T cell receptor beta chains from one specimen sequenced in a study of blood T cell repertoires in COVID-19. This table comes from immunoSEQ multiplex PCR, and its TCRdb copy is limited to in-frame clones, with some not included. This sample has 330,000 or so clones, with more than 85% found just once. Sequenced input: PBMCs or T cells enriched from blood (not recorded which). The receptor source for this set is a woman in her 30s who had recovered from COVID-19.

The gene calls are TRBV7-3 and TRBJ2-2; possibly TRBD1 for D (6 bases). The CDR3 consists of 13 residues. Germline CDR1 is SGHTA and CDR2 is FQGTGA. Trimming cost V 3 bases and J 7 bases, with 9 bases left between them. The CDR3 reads CASSFQGSGELFF. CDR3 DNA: TGTGCCAGCAGCTTTCAGGGGAGCGGGGAGCTGTTTTTT. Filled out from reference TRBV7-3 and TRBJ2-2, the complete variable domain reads GAGVSQTPSNKVTEKGKYVELRCDPISGHTALYWYRQSLGQGPEFLIYFQGTGAADDSGLPNDRFFAVRPEGSVSTLKIQRTERGDSAVYLCASSFQGSGELFFGEGSRLTVL.

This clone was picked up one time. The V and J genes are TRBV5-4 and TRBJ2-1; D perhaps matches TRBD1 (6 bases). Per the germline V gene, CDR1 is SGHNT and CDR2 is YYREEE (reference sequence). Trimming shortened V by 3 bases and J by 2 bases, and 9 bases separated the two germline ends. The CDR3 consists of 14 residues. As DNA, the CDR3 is TGTGCCAGCAGCTCGAGGGACACCTACAATGAGCAGTTCTTC. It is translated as CASSSRDTYNEQFF.

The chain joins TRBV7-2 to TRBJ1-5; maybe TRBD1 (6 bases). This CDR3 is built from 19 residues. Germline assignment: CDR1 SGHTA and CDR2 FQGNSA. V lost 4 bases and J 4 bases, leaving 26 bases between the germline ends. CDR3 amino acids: CASSSRGSTGTGRNQPQHF. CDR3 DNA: TGTGCCAGCAGCTCGAGGGGAAGTACAGGGACCGGCCGTAATCAGCCCCAGCATTTT.

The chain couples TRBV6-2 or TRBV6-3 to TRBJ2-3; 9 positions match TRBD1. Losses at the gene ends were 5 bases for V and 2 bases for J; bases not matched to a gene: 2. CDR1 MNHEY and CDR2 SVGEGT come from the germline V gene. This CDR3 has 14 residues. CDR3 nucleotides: TGTGCCAGCAGTAGGGACAGGGTCACAGATACGCAGTATTTT. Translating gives CASSRDRVTDTQYF.

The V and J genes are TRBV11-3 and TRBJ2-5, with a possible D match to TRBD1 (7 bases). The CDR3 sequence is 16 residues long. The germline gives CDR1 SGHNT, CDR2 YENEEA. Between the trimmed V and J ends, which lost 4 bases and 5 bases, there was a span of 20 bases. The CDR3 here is CASSSRQGGLGETQYF. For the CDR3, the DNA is TGTGCCAGCAGCTCCCGACAGGGAGGCCTCGGGGAGACCCAGTACTTC.

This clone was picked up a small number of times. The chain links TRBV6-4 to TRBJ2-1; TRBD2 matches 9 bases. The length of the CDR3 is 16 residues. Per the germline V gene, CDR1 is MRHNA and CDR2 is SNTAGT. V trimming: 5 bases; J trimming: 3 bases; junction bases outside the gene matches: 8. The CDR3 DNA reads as TGTGCCAGCAGTCCCGAAGCGGGAGGCTACTACAATGAGCAGTTCTTC. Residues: CASSPEAGGYYNEQFF.

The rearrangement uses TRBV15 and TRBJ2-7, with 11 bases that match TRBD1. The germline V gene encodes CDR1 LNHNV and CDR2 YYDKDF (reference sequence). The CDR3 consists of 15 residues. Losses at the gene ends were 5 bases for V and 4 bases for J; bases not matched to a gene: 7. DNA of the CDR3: TGTGCCACCAGCTTCGGACAGGGGGCGGCTTACGAGCAGTACTTC. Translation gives CATSFGQGAAYEQYF.

This chain's CDR3 is CASTPHTGGDTEAFF. The CDR3 DNA sequence: TGTGCCAGCACCCCCCATACAGGGGGGGACACTGAAGCTTTCTTT. The rearrangement links TRBV28 to TRBJ1-1; 8 bases are a match to TRBD1. The V gene's germline CDR1 is MDHEN and CDR2 SYDVKM. The CDR3 is 15 residues long. With 7 bases clipped from V and 3 bases from J, the junction kept 10 bases outside the gene matches.

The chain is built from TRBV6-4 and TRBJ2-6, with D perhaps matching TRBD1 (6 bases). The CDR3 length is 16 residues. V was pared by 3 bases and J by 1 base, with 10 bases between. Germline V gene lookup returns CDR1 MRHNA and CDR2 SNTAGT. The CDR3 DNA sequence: TGTGCCAGCAGTGAGTTCAGGGGATCTGGGGCCAACGTCCTGACTTTC. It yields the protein CASSEFRGSGANVLTF.

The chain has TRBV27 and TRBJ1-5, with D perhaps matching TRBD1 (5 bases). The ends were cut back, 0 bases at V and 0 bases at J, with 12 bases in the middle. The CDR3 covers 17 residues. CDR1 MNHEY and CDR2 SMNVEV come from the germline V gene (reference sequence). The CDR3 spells CASSLSGQGLSNQPQHF. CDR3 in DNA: TGTGCCAGCAGTTTATCAGGGCAGGGCCTTAGCAATCAGCCCCAGCATTTT.

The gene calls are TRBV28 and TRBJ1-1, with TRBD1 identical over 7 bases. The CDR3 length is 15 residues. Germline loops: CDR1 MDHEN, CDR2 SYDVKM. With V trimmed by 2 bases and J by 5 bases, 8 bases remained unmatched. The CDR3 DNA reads TGTGCCAGCAGTTTAGGTGAAGGGGGCAGGACTGAAGCTTTCTTT. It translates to CASSLGEGGRTEAFF.

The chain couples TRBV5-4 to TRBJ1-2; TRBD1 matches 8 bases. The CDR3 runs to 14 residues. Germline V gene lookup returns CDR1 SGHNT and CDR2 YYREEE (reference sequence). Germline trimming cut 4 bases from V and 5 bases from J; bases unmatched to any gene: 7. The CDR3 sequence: CASSPDRAPYGYTF. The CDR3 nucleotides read TGTGCCAGCAGCCCGGACAGGGCCCCATATGGCTACACCTTC.

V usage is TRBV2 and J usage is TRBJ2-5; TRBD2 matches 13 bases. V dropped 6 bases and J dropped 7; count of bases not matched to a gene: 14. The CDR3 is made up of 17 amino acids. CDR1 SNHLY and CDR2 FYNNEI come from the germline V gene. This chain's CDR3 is CASRGLAGTPGLGTQYF. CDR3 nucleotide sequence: TGTGCCAGCAGGGGACTAGCGGGAACCCCCGGTCTGGGGACCCAGTACTTC.

This CDR3 is CAIGQGGSYEQYF. DNA for the CDR3: TGTGCCATCGGACAGGGAGGCTCCTACGAGCAGTACTTC. This chain links TRBV28 with TRBJ2-7, with TRBD1 matching over 8 bases. Germline V gene lookup returns CDR1 MDHEN and CDR2 SYDVKM. J lost 0 bases, V lost 10 bases, and 5 bases had no gene match. CDR3 length: 13 residues.

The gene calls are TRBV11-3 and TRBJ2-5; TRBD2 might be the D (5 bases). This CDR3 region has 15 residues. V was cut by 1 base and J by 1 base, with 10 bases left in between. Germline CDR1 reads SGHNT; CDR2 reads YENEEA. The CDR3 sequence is CASSLGGSAQETQYF. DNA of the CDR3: TGTGCCAGCAGCTTAGGAGGGAGTGCCCAAGAGACCCAGTACTTC. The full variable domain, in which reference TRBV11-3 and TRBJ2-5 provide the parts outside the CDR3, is EAGVVQSPRYKIIEKKQPVAFWCNPISGHNTLYWYLQNLGQGPELLIRYENEEAVDDSQLPKDRFSAERLKGVDSTLKIQPAELGDSAVYLCASSLGGSAQETQYFGPGTRLLVL.

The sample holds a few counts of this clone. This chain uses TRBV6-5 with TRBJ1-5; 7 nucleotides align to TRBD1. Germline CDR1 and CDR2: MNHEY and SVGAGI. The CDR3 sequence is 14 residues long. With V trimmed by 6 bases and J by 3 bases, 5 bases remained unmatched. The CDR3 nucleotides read TGTGCCAGCAGACTCGACAGGGTCAATCAGCCCCAGCATTTT. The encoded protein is CASRLDRVNQPQHF.

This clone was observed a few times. This CDR3 reads CASRGGKTGYEQYF. In DNA, the CDR3 is TGTGCCAGCAGGGGGGGAAAGACGGGATACGAGCAGTACTTC. This chain links TRBV7-2 with TRBJ2-7; possibly TRBD2 for D (6 bases). Per germline, CDR1 SGHTA and CDR2 FQGNSA. Trimming stripped 6 bases from V and 4 bases from J, with 16 bases between. The CDR3 covers 14 residues.

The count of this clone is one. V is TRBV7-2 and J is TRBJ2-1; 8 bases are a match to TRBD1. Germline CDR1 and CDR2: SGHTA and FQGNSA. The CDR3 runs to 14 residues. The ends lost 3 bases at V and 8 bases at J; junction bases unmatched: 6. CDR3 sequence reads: CASSFGTGWDEQFF. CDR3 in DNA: TGTGCCAGCAGCTTCGGGACAGGCTGGGATGAGCAGTTCTTC.

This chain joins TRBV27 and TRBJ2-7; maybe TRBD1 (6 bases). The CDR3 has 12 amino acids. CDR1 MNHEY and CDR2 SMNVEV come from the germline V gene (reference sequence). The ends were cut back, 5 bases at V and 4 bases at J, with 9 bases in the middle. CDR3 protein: CASSHGQYEQYF. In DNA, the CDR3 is TGTGCCAGCAGTCATGGACAGTACGAGCAGTACTTC.

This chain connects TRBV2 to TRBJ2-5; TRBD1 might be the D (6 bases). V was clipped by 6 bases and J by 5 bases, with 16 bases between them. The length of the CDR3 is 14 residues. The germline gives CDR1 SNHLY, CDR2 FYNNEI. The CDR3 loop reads CASRWGTPRETQYF. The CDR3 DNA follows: TGTGCCAGCAGATGGGGGACACCCCGGGAGACCCAGTACTTC.

The DNA for the CDR3 is TGTGCCAGCAGCGGCACCTGGGACAGAGCTAGCACAGATACGCAGTATTTT. Its protein product is CASSGTWDRASTDTQYF. This chain uses TRBV9 with TRBJ2-3, with 7 bases lining up with TRBD1. This CDR3 has 17 amino acids. CDR1 is SGDLS and CDR2 is YYNGEE in the germline V gene. The V gene end was trimmed by 3 bases and the J gene end by 0 bases; junction bases not matched to a gene: 10.

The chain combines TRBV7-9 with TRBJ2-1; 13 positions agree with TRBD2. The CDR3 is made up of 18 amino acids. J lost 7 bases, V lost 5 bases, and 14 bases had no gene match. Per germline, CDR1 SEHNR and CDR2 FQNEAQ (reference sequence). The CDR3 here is CASSPTLTSGGTSNEQFF. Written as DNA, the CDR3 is TGTGCCAGCAGCCCCACATTGACTAGCGGGGGGACCTCTAATGAGCAGTTCTTC.

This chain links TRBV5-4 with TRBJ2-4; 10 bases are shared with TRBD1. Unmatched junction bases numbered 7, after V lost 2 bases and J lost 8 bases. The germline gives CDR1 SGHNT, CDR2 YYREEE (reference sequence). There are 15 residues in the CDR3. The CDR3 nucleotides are TGTGCCAGCAGCTTACCCGGGACAGGGGAATACATTCAGTACTTC. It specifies CASSLPGTGEYIQYF.

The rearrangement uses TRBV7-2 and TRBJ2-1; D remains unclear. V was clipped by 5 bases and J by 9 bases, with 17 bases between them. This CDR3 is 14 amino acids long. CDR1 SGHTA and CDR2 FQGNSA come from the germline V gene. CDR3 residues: CASSPRVVSREQFF. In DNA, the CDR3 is TGTGCCAGCAGCCCCCGTGTCGTTAGTCGTGAGCAGTTCTTC. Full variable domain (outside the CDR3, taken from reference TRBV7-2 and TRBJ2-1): GAGVSQSPSNKVTEKGKDVELRCDPISGHTALYWYRQSLGQGLEFLIYFQGNSAPDKSGLPSDRFSAERTGGSVSTLTIQRTQQEDSAVYLCASSPRVVSREQFFGPGTRLTVL.

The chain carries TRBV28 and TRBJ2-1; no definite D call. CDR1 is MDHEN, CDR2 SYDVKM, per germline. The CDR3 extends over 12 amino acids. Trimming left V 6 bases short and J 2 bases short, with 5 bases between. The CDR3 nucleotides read TGTGCCAGCAGGTCTACCTACAATGAGCAGTTCTTC. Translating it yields CASRSTYNEQFF. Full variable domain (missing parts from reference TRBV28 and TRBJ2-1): DVKVTQSSRYLVKRTGEKVFLECVQDMDHENMFWYRQDPGLGLRLIYFSYDVKMKEKGDIPEGYSVSREKKERFSLILESASTNQTSMYLCASRSTYNEQFFGPGTRLTVL.

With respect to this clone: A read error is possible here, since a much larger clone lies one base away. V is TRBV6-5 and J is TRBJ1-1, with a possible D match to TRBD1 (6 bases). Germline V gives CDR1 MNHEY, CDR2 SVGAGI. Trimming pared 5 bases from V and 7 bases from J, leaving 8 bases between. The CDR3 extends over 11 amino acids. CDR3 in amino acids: CASSTGFEAFF. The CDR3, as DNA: TGTGCCAGCAGTACAGGGTTTGAAGCTTTCTTT.